The 16 T cell receptor beta chains below come from one sample, sequenced in a study of blood T cell repertoires in COVID-19. The assay was immunoSEQ multiplex PCR, and TCRdb's table has in-frame clones only and misses some. The repertoire holds tens of thousands of clones, with roughly 89% as singletons. Sequences were obtained from peripheral blood. These receptor sequences come from a man in his forties or fifties with acute or convalescent COVID-19.

This clone was detected once. The chain uses TRBV24-1 and TRBJ2-2; 8 positions agree with TRBD1. The length of the CDR3 is 16 residues. CDR1 KGHDR and CDR2 SFDVKD come from the germline V gene. V shed 4 bases and J 6 bases; nucleotides not matched to a gene: 9. The CDR3 region is CATSDQDRVLAGELFF. The CDR3 DNA follows: TGTGCCACCAGTGACCAGGACAGGGTATTAGCCGGGGAGCTGTTTTTT.

The chain has TRBV6-6 and TRBJ1-6; possible D gene TRBD1, 5 bases. The CDR3 is 15 amino acids. Deletions cut 2 bases from V and 8 bases from J, with 13 bases between. From germline, CDR1 is MNHNY and CDR2 SVGAGI (reference sequence). The CDR3 protein is CASSYGGGQDSPLHF. The CDR3 DNA sequence: TGTGCCAGCAGTTACGGGGGAGGCCAGGATTCACCCCTCCACTTT.

The V call is TRBV6-4, the J call TRBJ1-5; no reliable D call. The CDR3 is 14 residues long. The V and J ends lost 4 bases and 3 bases respectively, with 10 bases between them. Germline CDR1 and CDR2: MRHNA and SNTAGT. CDR3 sequence: CASSVEELNQPQHF. CDR3 nucleotides: TGTGCCAGCAGTGTAGAGGAACTCAATCAGCCCCAGCATTTT.

The chain uses TRBV2 and TRBJ2-4, with D possibly TRBD2 on 5 matching bases. The CDR3 consists of 12 residues. V lost 6 bases and J 11 bases, leaving 14 bases between the germline ends. Germline V gene data show CDR1 as SNHLY and CDR2 as FYNNEI. CDR3 nucleotides: TGTGCCAGCAGGGCAGACACGAGGGTTCAGTACTTC. Translated: CASRADTRVQYF.

The J gene is TRBJ1-2, the V gene TRBV6-5; D uncertain. The CDR3 extends over 13 amino acids. CDR1 is MNHEY and CDR2 is SVGAGI in the germline V gene. Trimming left V 6 bases short and J 4 bases short, with 12 bases between. Here the CDR3 DNA reads TGTGCCAGCAGCCACGGGGTGGGCTATGGCTACACCTTC. Translation gives CASSHGVGYGYTF.

The chain's CDR3 is CASSGSRGRGSYNEQFF. CDR3 DNA sequence: TGTGCCAGCAGCGGTTCCCGGGGCAGGGGATCTTACAATGAGCAGTTCTTC. The rearrangement uses TRBV9 and TRBJ2-1; D might be TRBD1 (6 bases). With 3 bases removed from V and 4 bases from J, the gap between germline ends came to 20 bases. CDR3 length equals 17 residues. The germline V gene encodes CDR1 SGDLS and CDR2 YYNGEE.

The chain carries TRBV7-3 and TRBJ2-5; the D gene is possibly TRBD2 (5 bases). The germline CDR1 and CDR2 sequences are SGHTA and FQGTGA. This CDR3 comprises 13 residues. V was cut by 8 bases and J by 2 bases, with 12 bases left in between. CDR3 protein: CASSRLAQETQYF. The CDR3 DNA is TGTGCCAGCTCCCGGTTAGCGCAAGAGACCCAGTACTTC.

This chain uses TRBV28 with TRBJ2-4; 8 bases align to TRBD2. The ends lost 7 bases at V and 3 bases at J; junction bases unmatched: 5. Germline V lookup: CDR1 MDHEN, CDR2 SYDVKM. This CDR3 has 14 residues. The CDR3 coding sequence is TGTGCCAGCAACGGGGGGGGAATCAAAAACATTCAGTACTTC. Protein product: CASNGGGIKNIQYF.

The chain recombines TRBV6-5 with TRBJ1-2; a weak D match, TRBD1 (5 bases). The CDR3 has 13 amino acids. Germline loops: CDR1 MNHEY, CDR2 SVGAGI. V gave up 6 bases and J gave up 13 bases, with 21 bases separating them. The CDR3 DNA reads as TGTGCCAGCAGACCCTCCGGACAAACTTCATCCACCTTC. This codes for CASRPSGQTSSTF.

This clone was picked up one time. The rearrangement uses TRBV7-3 and TRBJ2-2, with D tentatively TRBD2 (7 bases). The germline V gene encodes CDR1 SGHTA and CDR2 FQGTGA. V was pared by 5 bases and J by 6 bases, with 16 bases between. CDR3 size: 15 residues. The CDR3 region has the DNA TGTGCCAGCAGCCCCGGGGGGCACCTCTCCGGGGAGCTGTTTTTT. As protein: CASSPGGHLSGELFF.

V and J are TRBV5-4 and TRBJ2-5, with 14 bases aligning to TRBD2. Losses at the gene ends were 3 bases for V and 1 base for J; bases not matched to a gene: 8. CDR1 is SGHNT and CDR2 is YYREEE in the germline V gene (reference sequence). CDR3 length equals 18 residues. In DNA form, the CDR3 reads TGTGCCAGCAGCTCGGGACTAGCGGGGGTTGCGTTCCAAGAGACCCAGTACTTC. Translating it yields CASSSGLAGVAFQETQYF.

V gene TRBV6-5 combines with J gene TRBJ2-2; 8 bases line up with TRBD1. Germline CDR1 MNHEY, CDR2 SVGAGI. The ends lost 4 bases at V and 4 bases at J; junction bases unmatched: 5. The CDR3 extends over 15 amino acids. DNA for the CDR3: TGTGCCAGCAGTTCTCAGGGGGCATCCACCGGGGAGCTGTTTTTT. It codes for CASSSQGASTGELFF.

The gene calls are TRBV7-2 and TRBJ2-5; D not certain. The ends were cut back, 2 bases at V and 1 base at J, with 8 bases in the middle. Germline V gene sequence: CDR1 SGHTA, CDR2 FQGNSA. The CDR3 contains 14 residues. CDR3 nucleotide sequence: TGTGCCAGCAGCTTAATGGCGGTCCAAGAGACCCAGTACTTC. Amino acid sequence: CASSLMAVQETQYF.

The chain combines TRBV28 with TRBJ1-1; 8 nucleotides line up with TRBD1. In germline, CDR1 is MDHEN, CDR2 SYDVKM. The V and J ends lost 7 bases and 1 base, in that order; junction bases with no gene match: 5. The CDR3 loop spans 14 amino acids. CDR3 loop: CASKTGGTNTEAFF. The CDR3 DNA follows: TGTGCCAGCAAAACAGGGGGTACGAACACTGAAGCTTTCTTT. Using reference TRBV28 and TRBJ1-1 for the parts outside the CDR3, the full variable domain is DVKVTQSSRYLVKRTGEKVFLECVQDMDHENMFWYRQDPGLGLRLIYFSYDVKMKEKGDIPEGYSVSREKKERFSLILESASTNQTSMYLCASKTGGTNTEAFFGQGTRLTVV.

The rearrangement links TRBV6-5 to TRBJ1-1, with D hard to call. Trimming shortened V by 6 bases and J by 5 bases, and 10 bases separated the two germline ends. CDR1 and CDR2 from the germline V gene are MNHEY and SVGAGI. The CDR3 has 12 amino acids. For the CDR3, the DNA is TGTGCCAGCAGAATGAGAGGGACTGAAGCTTTCTTT. Its translation is CASRMRGTEAFF.

The chain links TRBV9 to TRBJ2-5; D may be TRBD2 (7 bases). Germline CDR1 reads SGDLS; CDR2 reads YYNGEE. The CDR3 extends over 16 amino acids. V dropped 4 bases and J dropped 2 bases, with 18 bases sitting between them. CDR3 loop: CASSLGGRVGQETQYF. In nucleotides, the CDR3 is TGTGCCAGCAGCCTGGGGGGGCGCGTGGGGCAAGAGACCCAGTACTTC.